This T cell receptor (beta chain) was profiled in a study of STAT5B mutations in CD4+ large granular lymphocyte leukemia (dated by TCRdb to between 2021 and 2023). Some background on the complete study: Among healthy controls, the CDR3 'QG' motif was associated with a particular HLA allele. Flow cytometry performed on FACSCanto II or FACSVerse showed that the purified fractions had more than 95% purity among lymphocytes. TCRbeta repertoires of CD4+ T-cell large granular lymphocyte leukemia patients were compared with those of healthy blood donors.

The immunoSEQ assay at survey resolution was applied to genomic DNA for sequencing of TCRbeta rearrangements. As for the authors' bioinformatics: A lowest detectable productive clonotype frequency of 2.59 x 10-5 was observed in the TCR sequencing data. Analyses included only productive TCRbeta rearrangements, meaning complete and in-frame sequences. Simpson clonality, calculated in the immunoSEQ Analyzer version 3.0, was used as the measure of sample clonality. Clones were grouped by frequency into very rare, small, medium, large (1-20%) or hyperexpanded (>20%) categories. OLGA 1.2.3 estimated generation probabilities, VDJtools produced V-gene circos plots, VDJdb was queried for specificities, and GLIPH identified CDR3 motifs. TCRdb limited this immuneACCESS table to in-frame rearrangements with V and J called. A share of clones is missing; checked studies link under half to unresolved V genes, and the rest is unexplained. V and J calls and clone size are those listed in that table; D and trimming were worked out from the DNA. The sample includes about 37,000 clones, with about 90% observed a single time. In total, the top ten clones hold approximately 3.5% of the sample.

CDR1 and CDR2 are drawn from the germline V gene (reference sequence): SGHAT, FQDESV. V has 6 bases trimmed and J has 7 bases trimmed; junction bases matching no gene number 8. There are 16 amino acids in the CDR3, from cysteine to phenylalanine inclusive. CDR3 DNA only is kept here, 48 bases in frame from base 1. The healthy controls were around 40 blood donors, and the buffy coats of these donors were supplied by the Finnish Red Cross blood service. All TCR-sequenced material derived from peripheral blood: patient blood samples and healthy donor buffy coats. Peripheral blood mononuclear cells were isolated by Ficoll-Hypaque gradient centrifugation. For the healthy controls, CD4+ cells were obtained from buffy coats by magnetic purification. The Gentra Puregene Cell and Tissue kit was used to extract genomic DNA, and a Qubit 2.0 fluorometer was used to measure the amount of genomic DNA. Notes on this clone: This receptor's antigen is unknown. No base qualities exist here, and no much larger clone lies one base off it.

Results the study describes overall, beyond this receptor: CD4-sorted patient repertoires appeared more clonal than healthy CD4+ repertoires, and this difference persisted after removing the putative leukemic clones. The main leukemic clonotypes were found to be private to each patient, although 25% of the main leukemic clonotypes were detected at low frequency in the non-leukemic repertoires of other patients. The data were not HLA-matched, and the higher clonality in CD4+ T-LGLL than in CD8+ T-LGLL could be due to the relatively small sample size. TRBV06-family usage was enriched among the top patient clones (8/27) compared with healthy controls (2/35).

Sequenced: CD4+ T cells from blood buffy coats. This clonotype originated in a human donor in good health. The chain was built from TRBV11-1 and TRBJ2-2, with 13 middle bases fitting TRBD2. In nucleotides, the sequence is TGTGCCAGCAGAATTGGACTAGCGGGAGCGGACGGGGAGCTGTTTTTT. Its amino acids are CASRIGLAGADGELFF.